This entry concerns a single T cell receptor (beta chain). Its specificity is not known. PCR used 60 Vbeta primers and 13 Jbeta primers. Clones were read by immunoSEQ multiplex PCR, and TCRdb kept only the in-frame ones, dropping some. Of some 100,000 clones in the sample, around 85% were seen once. The CDR3 has 14 amino acids. Trimming pared 5 bases from V and 3 bases from J, leaving 14 bases between. Germline assignment: CDR1 SGHTA and CDR2 FQGNSA. The record originates from a study of cytomegalovirus exposure and HLA in healthy donors. Study-level results: Most TCRs appeared rarely, but some public TCRs recurred in many donors.

Specimen: PBMCs. V and J are TRBV7-2 and TRBJ2-7; tentative D call: TRBD2 (7 bases). This sequence was found in a man aged 30-40 years in good health and CMV-seronegative. The CDR3 nucleotides read TGTGCCAGCAGCCCCGTAGGGGGGGGCTACGAGCAGTACTTC. Its translation is CASSPVGGGYEQYF.